Listed below are T cell receptor beta chains from one sample, sequenced in a study of cytomegalovirus exposure and HLA in healthy donors. Sequenced by immunoSEQ multiplex PCR; TCRdb stores in-frame clones only, minus some. The sample includes 150,000 to 200,000 clones, roughly 84% of them seen just once. Specimen: PBMCs. These receptors originate from a girl between 2 and 10 years old in good health and CMV-seropositive. CDR3s include the opening cysteine and the closing phenylalanine or tryptophan. The D gene is left open where the match is weak. The size entry is marked missing in some rows and otherwise reads once, few, many or a size class.

v_call,d_call,j_call,clone_size,cdr3_aa,cdr3_nt
TRBV11-2,NA,TRBJ1-1,NA,CASSLDSAEAFF,TGTGCCAGCAGCTTAGACAGCGCTGAAGCTTTCTTT
TRBV28,TRBD2,TRBJ2-5,NA,CASRPSGEATQETQYF,TGTGCCAGCAGGCCTAGCGGGGAGGCCACTCAAGAGACCCAGTACTTC
TRBV5-4,NA,TRBJ1-2,NA,CASSLARGGRGYTF,TGTGCCAGCAGCTTGGCCCGGGGGGGGCGGGGCTACACCTTC
TRBV28,TRBD2,TRBJ2-1,NA,CASSLAGQSYNEQFF,TGTGCCAGCAGTCTAGCGGGACAGTCCTACAATGAGCAGTTCTTC
TRBV6-5,TRBD1,TRBJ1-1,NA,CASSRQGGNTEAFF,TGTGCCAGCAGTCGACAGGGGGGAAACACTGAAGCTTTCTTT
TRBV11-2,NA,TRBJ2-1,NA,CASSIWWAPQFF,TGTGCCAGCAGCATCTGGTGGGCCCCTCAGTTCTTC
TRBV11-2,NA,TRBJ2-1,NA,CASSRRQAISYNEQFF,TGTGCCAGCAGCAGACGACAGGCGATCTCCTACAATGAGCAGTTCTTC
TRBV6-1,TRBD1,TRBJ2-7,few,CAGGKGQGALNEQYF,TGTGCCGGAGGGAAGGGACAGGGGGCATTAAACGAGCAGTACTTC
TRBV7-8,TRBD1,TRBJ2-7,NA,CASSLRDSSYEQYF,TGTGCCAGCAGCTTGAGGGACAGCTCCTACGAGCAGTACTTC
TRBV5-1,TRBD2,TRBJ2-7,NA,CASSSWRGYPYEQYF,TGCGCCAGCAGCTCTTGGCGGGGGTACCCCTACGAGCAGTACTTC
TRBV29-1,NA,TRBJ2-2,once,CSVSDWNGELFF,TGCAGCGTTTCGGACTGGAACGGGGAGCTGTTTTTT
TRBV19,TRBD2,TRBJ2-3,NA,CASSMGLAGQGDTQYF,TGTGCCAGTAGTATGGGACTAGCGGGACAAGGGGATACGCAGTATTTT
TRBV2,TRBD2,TRBJ2-1,NA,CASSTEGLVVLFF,TGTGCCAGCAGTACCGAGGGACTAGTGGTCCTGTTCTTC
TRBV7-9,TRBD1,TRBJ2-5,NA,CASSLGGQGQETQYF,TGTGCCAGCAGCTTAGGGGGACAGGGACAAGAGACCCAGTACTTC
TRBV5-8,TRBD1,TRBJ1-3,NA,CASSSGQLGNTIYF,TGTGCCAGCAGCTCGGGACAGCTCGGAAACACCATATATTTT
TRBV5-1,NA,TRBJ1-4,few,CASSLEPTTNEKLFF,TGCGCCAGCAGCTTGGAACCTACAACTAATGAAAAACTGTTTTTT
TRBV4-2,NA,TRBJ2-1,NA,CASSPRLISEQFF,TGTGCCAGCAGCCCCCGACTTATATCAGAGCAGTTCTTC
TRBV2,NA,TRBJ1-1,few,CASSAAGGFTEAFF,TGTGCCAGCAGTGCAGCGGGGGGTTTCACTGAAGCTTTCTTT
TRBV10-1,NA,TRBJ2-3,once,CASSTGSNPDTQYF,TGCGCCAGCAGTACAGGGTCCAACCCAGATACGCAGTATTTT
TRBV6-5,NA,TRBJ2-7,NA,CASSEEDRYEQYF,TGTGCCAGCAGTGAGGAAGACAGGTACGAGCAGTACTTC
TRBV4-1,TRBD2,TRBJ2-1,NA,CASSPRRLAGFNEQFF,TGCGCCAGCAGTCCAAGGCGGCTAGCGGGGTTCAATGAGCAGTTCTTC
TRBV5-5,TRBD2,TRBJ2-7,NA,CASSRVGEGYEQYF,TGTGCCAGCAGCCGGGTTGGGGAGGGCTACGAGCAGTACTTC
TRBV5-8,TRBD1,TRBJ2-1,NA,CARDTGVEFF,TGTGCCAGGGACACAGGGGTGGAATTCTTC
TRBV2,NA,TRBJ2-5,once,CASMGRQGQETQYF,TGTGCCAGCATGGGAAGGCAGGGCCAAGAGACCCAGTACTTC
TRBV6-1,TRBD1,TRBJ1-5,NA,CASSPDRGSYQPQHF,TGTGCCAGCAGTCCAGACAGGGGTTCGTATCAGCCCCAGCATTTT
TRBV4-1,NA,TRBJ1-6,few,CASGNPGVGSPLHF,TGCGCCAGCGGGAACCCAGGGGTTGGTTCACCCCTCCACTTT
TRBV2,NA,TRBJ2-2,NA,CASLYPENTGELFF,TGTGCCAGCCTTTATCCAGAGAACACCGGGGAGCTGTTTTTT
TRBV19,NA,TRBJ2-1,NA,CASSMNLAAGAYNEQFF,TGTGCCAGTAGTATGAATTTGGCCGCCGGGGCCTACAATGAGCAGTTCTTC
TRBV11-3,NA,TRBJ2-4,NA,CASGPGAIQYF,TGTGCCAGCGGCCCTGGGGCCATTCAGTACTTC
TRBV28,NA,TRBJ2-7,NA,CASSLTRGSDEQYF,TGTGCCAGCAGTTTAACTCGGGGGAGTGACGAGCAGTACTTC
TRBV4-1,NA,TRBJ2-2,NA,CASSQVAGTGELFF,TGCGCCAGCAGCCAAGTGGCAGGCACCGGGGAGCTGTTTTTT
TRBV2,NA,TRBJ2-5,NA,CASSVHNQETQYF,TGTGCCAGCAGTGTACATAACCAAGAGACCCAGTACTTC
TRBV7-3,NA,TRBJ2-6,NA,CATSPQGGVLTF,TGTGCCACCTCTCCCCAAGGCGGCGTCCTGACTTTC
TRBV7-2,NA,TRBJ2-7,NA,CASSFRGIYEQYF,TGTGCCAGCAGCTTCAGAGGGATCTACGAGCAGTACTTC
TRBV6-5,NA,TRBJ1-5,NA,CASSYYSSNQPQHF,TGTGCCAGCAGTTACTACAGTAGCAATCAGCCCCAGCATTTT
TRBV30,TRBD2,TRBJ2-1,once,CAWSQTSGRVNEQFF,TGTGCCTGGAGCCAGACTAGCGGGAGGGTTAATGAGCAGTTCTTC
TRBV2,NA,TRBJ1-2,once,CASSEPGNYGYTF,TGTGCCAGCAGTGAACCGGGGAACTATGGCTACACCTTC
TRBV27,NA,TRBJ2-1,NA,CASSLTGGPSQNSFRFF,TGTGCCAGCAGTTTGACAGGCGGGCCGAGCCAGAACTCCTTCCGGTTCTTC
TRBV2,NA,TRBJ2-2,NA,CASIGGTNTGELFF,TGTGCCAGCATCGGGGGGACAAACACCGGGGAGCTGTTTTTT
TRBV29-1,TRBD1,TRBJ2-7,once,CSVGQGGYEQYF,TGCAGCGTTGGACAGGGGGGCTACGAGCAGTACTTC
TRBV5-6,NA,TRBJ1-2,NA,CASSLEAPIEVFDYGYTF,TGTGCCAGCAGCTTGGAGGCCCCGATTGAGGTATTCGACTATGGCTACACCTTC
TRBV19,TRBD2,TRBJ2-1,NA,CASSKWEGLNEQFF,TGTGCCAGTAGTAAGTGGGAGGGCCTTAATGAGCAGTTCTTC
TRBV28,NA,TRBJ2-2,NA,CASSRGGGLGELFF,TGTGCCAGCAGCCGAGGGGGGGGTTTAGGGGAGCTGTTTTTT
TRBV5-1,NA,TRBJ2-2,few,CASSPDTSNTGELFF,TGCGCCAGCAGCCCCGACACCTCGAACACCGGGGAGCTGTTTTTT
TRBV28,TRBD1,TRBJ1-5,NA,CASSFGERIFGMTGSNQPQHF,TGTGCCAGCAGTTTCGGGGAACGAATTTTCGGGATGACAGGGAGCAATCAGCCCCAGCATTTT
TRBV9,TRBD2,TRBJ2-1,NA,CASSVGTSGRWGSEQFF,TGTGCCAGCAGCGTAGGAACTAGCGGGAGGTGGGGTAGTGAGCAGTTCTTC
TRBV4-1,TRBD2,TRBJ2-2,NA,CASSQGGLAGRTGELFF,TGCGCCAGCAGCCAAGGGGGGCTAGCGGGTCGGACCGGGGAGCTGTTTTTT
TRBV30,NA,TRBJ2-7,NA,CASGTGIPIYEQYF,TGTGCCTCAGGCACAGGGATACCGATCTACGAGCAGTACTTC